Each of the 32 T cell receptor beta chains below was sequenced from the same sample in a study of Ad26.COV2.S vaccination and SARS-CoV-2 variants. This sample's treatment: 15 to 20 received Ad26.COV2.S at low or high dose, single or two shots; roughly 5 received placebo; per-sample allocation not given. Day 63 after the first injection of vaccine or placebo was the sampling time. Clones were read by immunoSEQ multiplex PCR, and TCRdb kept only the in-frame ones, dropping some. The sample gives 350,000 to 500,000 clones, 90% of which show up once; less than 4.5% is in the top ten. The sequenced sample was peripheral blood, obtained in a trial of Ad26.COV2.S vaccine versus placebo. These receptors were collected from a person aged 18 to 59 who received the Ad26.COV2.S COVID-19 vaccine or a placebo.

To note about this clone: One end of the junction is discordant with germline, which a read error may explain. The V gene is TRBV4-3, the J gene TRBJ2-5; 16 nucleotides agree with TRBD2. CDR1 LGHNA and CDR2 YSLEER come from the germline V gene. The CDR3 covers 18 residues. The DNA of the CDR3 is TGCACCAGCAGCCAAGCGGGACTAGCGGGAGGGGAGGCAGAGACCCAGTACTTC. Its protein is CTSSQAGLAGGEAETQYF.

The DNA of the CDR3 is TGTGCCAGCAGTCTGACGGGACGGAGAAATTCACCCCTCCACTTT. Protein sequence: CASSLTGRRNSPLHF. The chain recombines TRBV27 with TRBJ1-6, with D maybe TRBD1 (5 bases). This CDR3 is 15 amino acids long. Germline loops: CDR1 MNHEY, CDR2 SMNVEV (reference sequence). The germline V and J ends were trimmed by 5 bases and 7 bases, with 15 bases remaining between them.

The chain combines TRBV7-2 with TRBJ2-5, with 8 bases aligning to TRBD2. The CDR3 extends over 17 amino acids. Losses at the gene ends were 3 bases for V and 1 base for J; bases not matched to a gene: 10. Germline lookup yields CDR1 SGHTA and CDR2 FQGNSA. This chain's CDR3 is CASSLMGLVGTQETQYF. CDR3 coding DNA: TGTGCCAGCAGCTTGATGGGACTAGTGGGGACCCAAGAGACCCAGTACTTC.

CDR3 residues: CASASRAGSSYEQYF. The CDR3 DNA follows: TGTGCCAGTGCATCCCGAGCGGGGAGCTCCTACGAGCAGTACTTC. V is TRBV19 and J is TRBJ2-7; 7 positions match TRBD2. Losses at the gene ends were 8 bases for V and 0 bases for J; bases not matched to a gene: 10. This CDR3 is 15 amino acids long. Germline V gene data show CDR1 as LNHDA and CDR2 as SQIVND (reference sequence).

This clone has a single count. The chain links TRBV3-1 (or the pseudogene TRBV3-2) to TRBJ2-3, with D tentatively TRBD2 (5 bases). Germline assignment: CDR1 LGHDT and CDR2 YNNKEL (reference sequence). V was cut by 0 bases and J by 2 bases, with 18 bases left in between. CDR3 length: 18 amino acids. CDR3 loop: CASSQEFNSGTYTDTQYF. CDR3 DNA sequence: TGTGCCAGCAGCCAAGAGTTTAACAGCGGTACCTACACAGATACGCAGTATTTT.

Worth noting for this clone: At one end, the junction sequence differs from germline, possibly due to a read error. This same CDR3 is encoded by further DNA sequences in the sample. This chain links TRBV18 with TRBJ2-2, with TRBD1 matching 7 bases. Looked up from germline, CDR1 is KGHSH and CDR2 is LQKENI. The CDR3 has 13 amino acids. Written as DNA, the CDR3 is TGTGCCAGCTCTCCACAGGGGACCGGGGAGCTGTTTTTT. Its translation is CASSPQGTGELFF.

The CDR3 spells CASSGSSGETQYF. The CDR3 coding sequence is TGCGCCAGCAGCGGGAGTAGCGGAGAGACCCAGTACTTC. This chain uses TRBV5-1 with TRBJ2-5, with D possibly being TRBD2 (6 bases). Germline CDR1 and CDR2: SGHRS and YFSETQ. There are 13 residues in the CDR3. The V end lost 4 bases, the J end lost 4 bases, and 11 bases lay between the germline ends.

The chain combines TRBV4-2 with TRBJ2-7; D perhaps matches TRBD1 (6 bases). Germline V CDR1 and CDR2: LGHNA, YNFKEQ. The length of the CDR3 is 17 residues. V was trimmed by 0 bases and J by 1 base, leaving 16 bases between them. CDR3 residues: CASSQDTGAGQSYEQYF. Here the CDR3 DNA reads TGTGCCAGCAGCCAAGATACGGGTGCTGGACAGTCCTACGAGCAGTACTTC.

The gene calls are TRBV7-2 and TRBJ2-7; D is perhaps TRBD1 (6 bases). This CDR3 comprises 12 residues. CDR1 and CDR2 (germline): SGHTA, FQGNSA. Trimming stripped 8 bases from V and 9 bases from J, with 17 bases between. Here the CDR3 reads CASATGFSGQYF. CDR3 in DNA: TGTGCCAGCGCCACAGGGTTTAGTGGGCAGTACTTC. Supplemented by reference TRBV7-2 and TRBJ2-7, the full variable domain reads GAGVSQSPSNKVTEKGKDVELRCDPISGHTALYWYRQSLGQGLEFLIYFQGNSAPDKSGLPSDRFSAERTGGSVSTLTIQRTQQEDSAVYLCASATGFSGQYFGPGTRLTVT.

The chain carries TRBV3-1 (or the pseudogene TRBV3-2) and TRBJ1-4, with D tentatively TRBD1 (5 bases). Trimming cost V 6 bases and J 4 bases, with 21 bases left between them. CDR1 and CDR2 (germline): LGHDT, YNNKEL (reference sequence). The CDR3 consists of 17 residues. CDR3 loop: CASRKGDVGAGNEKLFF. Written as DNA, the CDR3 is TGTGCCAGCAGAAAAGGGGACGTCGGCGCTGGTAATGAAAAACTGTTTTTT.

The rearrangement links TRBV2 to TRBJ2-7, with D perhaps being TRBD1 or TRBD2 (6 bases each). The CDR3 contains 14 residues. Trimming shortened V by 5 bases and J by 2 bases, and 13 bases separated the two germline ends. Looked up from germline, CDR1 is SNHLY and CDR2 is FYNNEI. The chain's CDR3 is CASSQGGSTYEQYF. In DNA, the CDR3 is TGTGCCAGCAGTCAAGGGGGGAGTACCTACGAGCAGTACTTC. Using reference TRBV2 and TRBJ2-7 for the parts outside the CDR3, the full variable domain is EPEVTQTPSHQVTQMGQEVILRCVPISNHLYFYWYRQILGQKVEFLVSFYNNEISEKSEIFDDQFSVERPDGSNFTLKIRSTKLEDSAMYFCASSQGGSTYEQYFGPGTRLTVT.

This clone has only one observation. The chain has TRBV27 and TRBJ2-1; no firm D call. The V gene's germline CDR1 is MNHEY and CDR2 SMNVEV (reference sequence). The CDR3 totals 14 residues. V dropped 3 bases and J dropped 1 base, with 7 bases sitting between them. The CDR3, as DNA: TGTGCCAGCAGTTTTGTCCTATCCTACAATGAGCAGTTCTTC. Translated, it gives CASSFVLSYNEQFF.

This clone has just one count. CDR3: CAWTMAGGEHGAFF. As DNA, the CDR3 is TGTGCCTGGACAATGGCAGGGGGCGAACATGGAGCTTTCTTT. The V gene is TRBV30, the J gene TRBJ1-1; TRBD1 matches at 8 bases. This CDR3 has 14 amino acids. Germline trimming cut 4 bases from V and 10 bases from J; bases unmatched to any gene: 14. Germline loops: CDR1 GTSNPN, CDR2 SVGIG (reference sequence).

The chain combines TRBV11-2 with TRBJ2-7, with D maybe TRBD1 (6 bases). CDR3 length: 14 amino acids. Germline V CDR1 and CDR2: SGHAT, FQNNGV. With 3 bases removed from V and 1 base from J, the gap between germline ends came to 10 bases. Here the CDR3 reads CASSLTQGSYEQYF. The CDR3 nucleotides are TGTGCCAGCAGCTTGACACAGGGTTCCTACGAGCAGTACTTC.

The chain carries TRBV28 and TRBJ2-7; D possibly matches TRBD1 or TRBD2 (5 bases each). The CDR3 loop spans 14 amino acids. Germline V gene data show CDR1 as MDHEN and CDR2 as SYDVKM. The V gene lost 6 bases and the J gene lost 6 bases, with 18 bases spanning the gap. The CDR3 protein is CASSRGSPLGEQYF. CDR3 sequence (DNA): TGTGCCAGCAGCCGGGGCTCTCCCCTTGGCGAGCAGTACTTC.

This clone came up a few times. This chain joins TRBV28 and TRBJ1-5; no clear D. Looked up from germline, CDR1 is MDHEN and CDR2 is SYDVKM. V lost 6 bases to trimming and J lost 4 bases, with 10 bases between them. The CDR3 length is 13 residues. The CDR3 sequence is CASSSTLNQPQHF. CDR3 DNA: TGTGCCAGCAGCTCGACACTAAATCAGCCCCAGCATTTT.

The CDR3 spells CASSYLNTGLGDGYTF. CDR3 DNA sequence: TGTGCCAGCAGTTACTTAAATACGGGCTTAGGGGATGGCTACACCTTC. V is TRBV27 and J is TRBJ1-2; D is perhaps TRBD1 (5 bases). Trimming removed 4 bases from V and 6 bases from J, with 21 bases in between. This CDR3 contains 16 residues. Germline V gene sequence: CDR1 MNHEY, CDR2 SMNVEV (reference sequence).

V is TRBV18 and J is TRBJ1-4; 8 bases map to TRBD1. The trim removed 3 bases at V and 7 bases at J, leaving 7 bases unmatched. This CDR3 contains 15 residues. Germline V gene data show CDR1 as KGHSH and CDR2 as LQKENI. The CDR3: CASSPDRARGEKLFF. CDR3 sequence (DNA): TGTGCCAGCTCACCGGACAGGGCGCGCGGTGAAAAACTGTTTTTT. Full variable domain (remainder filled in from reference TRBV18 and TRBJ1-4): NAGVMQNPRHLVRRRGQEARLRCSPMKGHSHVYWYRQLPEEGLKFMVYLQKENIIDESGMPKERFSAEFPKEGPSILRIQQVVRGDSAAYFCASSPDRARGEKLFFGSGTQLSVL.

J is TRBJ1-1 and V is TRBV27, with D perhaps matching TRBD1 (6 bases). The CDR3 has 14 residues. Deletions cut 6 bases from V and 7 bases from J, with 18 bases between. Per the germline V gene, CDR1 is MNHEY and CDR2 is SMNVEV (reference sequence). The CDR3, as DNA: TGTGCCAGCAGCAAAACCTGGGGGCCCTTTGAAGCTTTCTTT. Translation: CASSKTWGPFEAFF.

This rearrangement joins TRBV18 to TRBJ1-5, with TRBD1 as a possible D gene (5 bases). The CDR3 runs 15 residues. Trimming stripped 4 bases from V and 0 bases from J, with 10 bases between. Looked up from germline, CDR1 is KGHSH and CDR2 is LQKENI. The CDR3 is CASSRGQDSNQPQHF. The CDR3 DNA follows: TGTGCCAGCTCACGGGGCCAGGATAGCAATCAGCCCCAGCATTTT.

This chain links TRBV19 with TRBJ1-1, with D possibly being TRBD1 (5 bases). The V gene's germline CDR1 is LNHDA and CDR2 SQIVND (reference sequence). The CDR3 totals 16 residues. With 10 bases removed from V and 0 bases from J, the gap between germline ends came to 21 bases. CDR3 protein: CATKPLGVGVNTEAFF. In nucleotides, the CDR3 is TGTGCCACTAAACCCTTAGGGGTGGGAGTGAACACTGAAGCTTTCTTT.

CDR3 loop: CASSQTSIAEMSTDTQYF. The CDR3 nucleotides read TGCGCCAGCAGCCAAACATCAATAGCCGAGATGAGCACAGATACGCAGTATTTT. V is TRBV4-3 and J is TRBJ2-3; D not certain. The germline CDR1 and CDR2 sequences are LGHNA and YSLEER. V gave up 2 bases and J gave up 0 bases, with 18 bases separating them. CDR3 size: 18 residues.

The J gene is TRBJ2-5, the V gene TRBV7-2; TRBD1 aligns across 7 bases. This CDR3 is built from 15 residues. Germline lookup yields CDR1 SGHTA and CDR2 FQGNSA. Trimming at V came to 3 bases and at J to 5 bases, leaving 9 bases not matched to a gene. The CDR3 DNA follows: TGTGCCAGCAGCTTTGGGAGACAGGGCGGGGAGACCCAGTACTTC. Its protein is CASSFGRQGGETQYF.

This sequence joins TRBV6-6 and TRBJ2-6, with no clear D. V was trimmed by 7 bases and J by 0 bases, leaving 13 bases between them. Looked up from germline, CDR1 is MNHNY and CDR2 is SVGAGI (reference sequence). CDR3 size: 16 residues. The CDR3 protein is CASTRRQTSGANVLTF. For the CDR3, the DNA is TGTGCCAGCACCAGACGGCAAACCTCTGGGGCCAACGTCCTGACTTTC.

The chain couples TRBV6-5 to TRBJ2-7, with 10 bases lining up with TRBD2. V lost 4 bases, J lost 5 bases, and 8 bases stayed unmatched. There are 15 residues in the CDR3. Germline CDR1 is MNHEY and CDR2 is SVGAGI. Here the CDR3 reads CASSSQTGTSDEQYF. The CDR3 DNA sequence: TGTGCCAGCAGTTCTCAAACCGGGACTAGCGACGAGCAGTACTTC.

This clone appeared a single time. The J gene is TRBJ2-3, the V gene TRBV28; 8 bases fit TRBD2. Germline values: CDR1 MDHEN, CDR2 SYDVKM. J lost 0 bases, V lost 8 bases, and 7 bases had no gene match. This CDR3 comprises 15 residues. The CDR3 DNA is TGTGCCAGCCCCCCCCCTAGCGGGAGCACAGATACGCAGTATTTT. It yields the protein CASPPPSGSTDTQYF.

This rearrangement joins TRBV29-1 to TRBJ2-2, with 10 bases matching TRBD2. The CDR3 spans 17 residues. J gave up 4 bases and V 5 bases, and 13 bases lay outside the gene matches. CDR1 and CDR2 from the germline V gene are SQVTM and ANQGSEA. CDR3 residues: CSVLGGASGSRTGELFF. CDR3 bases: TGCAGCGTTCTGGGGGGAGCTAGCGGGAGTCGCACCGGGGAGCTGTTTTTT.

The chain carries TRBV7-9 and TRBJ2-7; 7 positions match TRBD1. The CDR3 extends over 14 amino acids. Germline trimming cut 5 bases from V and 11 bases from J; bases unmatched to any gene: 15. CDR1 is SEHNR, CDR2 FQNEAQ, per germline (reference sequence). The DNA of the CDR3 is TGTGCCAGCAGCCCAAGCTTAGCGCCGGGACAGAAGTACTTC. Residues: CASSPSLAPGQKYF.

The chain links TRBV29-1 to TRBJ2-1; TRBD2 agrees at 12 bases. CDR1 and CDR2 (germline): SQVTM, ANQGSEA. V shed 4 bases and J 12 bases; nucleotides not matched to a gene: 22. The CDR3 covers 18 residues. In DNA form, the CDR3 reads TGCAGCGTTGTTGACAGGCTAGCGGGAGGGCCTGGAAAAATACGGCAGTTCTTC. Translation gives CSVVDRLAGGPGKIRQFF.

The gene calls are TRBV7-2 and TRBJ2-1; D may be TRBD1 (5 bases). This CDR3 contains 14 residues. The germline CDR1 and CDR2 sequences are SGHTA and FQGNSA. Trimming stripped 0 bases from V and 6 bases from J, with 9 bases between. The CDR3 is CASSLAIGANEQFF. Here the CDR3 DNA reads TGTGCCAGCAGCTTAGCGATAGGGGCCAATGAGCAGTTCTTC.

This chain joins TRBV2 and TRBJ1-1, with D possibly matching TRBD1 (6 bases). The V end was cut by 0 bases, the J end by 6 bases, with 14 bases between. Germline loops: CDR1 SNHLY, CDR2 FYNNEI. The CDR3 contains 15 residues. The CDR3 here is CASSEASGANSEAFF. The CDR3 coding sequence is TGTGCCAGCAGTGAAGCGTCAGGGGCCAATTCTGAAGCTTTCTTT.

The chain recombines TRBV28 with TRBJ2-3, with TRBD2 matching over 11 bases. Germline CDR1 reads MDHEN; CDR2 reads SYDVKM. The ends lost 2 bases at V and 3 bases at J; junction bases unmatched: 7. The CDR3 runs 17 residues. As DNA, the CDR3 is TGTGCCAGCAGTTTAACCATAACTAGCGGGAGAACAGATACGCAGTATTTT. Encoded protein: CASSLTITSGRTDTQYF.